The clone carrying this T cell receptor (beta chain) was counted only a few times. In germline, CDR1 is SGDLS, CDR2 YYNGEE. V was pared by 1 base and J by 6 bases, with 7 bases between. The CDR3 sequence is 13 residues long. Each CDR3 protein gets one entry after TCRdb re-called the 5' RACE reads with MiXCR. The sample has about 720,000 distinct CDR3 sequences, roughly 18% seen once; the top ten hold about an eighth. These data originate in a study of identical twins. The same data also contributed to another study, on T cells expressing NK-cell markers.

This sequence originates from a young woman in good health. Sequencing was carried out using PBMCs. The chain is built from TRBV9 and TRBJ2-2; D not resolved. The CDR3, as DNA: TGTGCCAGCAGCGTAACCGGGCCCGGGGAGCTGTTTTTT. It yields the protein CASSVTGPGELFF.